A single sample gave rise to the 17 T cell receptor beta chains below, sequenced in a study of T cell changes during pregnancy in multiple sclerosis. Repertoires were generated with immunoSEQ multiplex PCR, while TCRdb's copy carries only in-frame clones and drops some. The sample shows around 16,000 clones, 65% to 90% of them seen only once. The input for sequencing was CD8+ T cells from peripheral blood mononuclear cells, taken after pregnancy. The receptors originated from a female donor in good health, enrolled as a control in a pregnancy study.

The chain carries TRBV18 and TRBJ2-4; tentatively, D is TRBD2 (7 bases). The CDR3 length is 16 residues. Germline V gene sequence: CDR1 KGHSH, CDR2 LQKENI. Trimming left V 2 bases short and J 0 bases short, with 11 bases between. The CDR3 region is CASSPGRGLAKNIQYF. As DNA, the CDR3 is TGTGCCAGCTCACCAGGGAGGGGGTTAGCCAAAAACATTCAGTACTTC. Together with reference TRBV18 and TRBJ2-4, the CDR3 gives the full variable domain: NAGVMQNPRHLVRRRGQEARLRCSPMKGHSHVYWYRQLPEEGLKFMVYLQKENIIDESGMPKERFSAEFPKEGPSILRIQQVVRGDSAAYFCASSPGRGLAKNIQYFGAGTRLSVL.

This clone was detected ten times or more. The chain employs TRBV6-4 and TRBJ2-1; TRBD2 might be the D (5 bases). Trimming shortened V by 4 bases and J by 4 bases, and 8 bases separated the two germline ends. CDR1 MRHNA and CDR2 SNTAGT come from the germline V gene. The CDR3 contains 13 residues. The CDR3, as DNA: TGTGCCAGCAGTGGGGGAGATTACAATGAGCAGTTCTTC. Its translation is CASSGGDYNEQFF.

The J gene is TRBJ2-1, the V gene TRBV10-3; no firm D call. The CDR3 loop spans 12 amino acids. Germline loops: CDR1 ENHRY, CDR2 SYGVKD. Trimming shortened V by 4 bases and J by 9 bases, and 10 bases separated the two germline ends. CDR3 loop: CAISGGPGEQFF. CDR3 coding DNA: TGTGCCATCAGTGGAGGCCCGGGTGAGCAGTTCTTC.

The J gene is TRBJ1-5, the V gene TRBV12-5; 7 positions match TRBD1. The CDR3 length is 15 residues. CDR1 and CDR2 from the germline V gene are LGHNT and FRNRAP. V lost 6 bases and J lost 9; bases outside the gene matches: 14. In nucleotides, the CDR3 is TGTGCTAGTGGCTCTCTGGGACAGCCGCACATGCCCCAGCATTTT. It translates to CASGSLGQPHMPQHF.

This chain links TRBV11-2 with TRBJ1-4; perhaps TRBD1 as D (5 bases). This CDR3 is built from 15 residues. Germline V gene data show CDR1 as SGHAT and CDR2 as FQNNGV. Trimming cost V 3 bases and J 6 bases, with 14 bases left between them. The CDR3: CASSFRLARDEKLFF. CDR3 in DNA: TGTGCCAGCAGCTTCCGTTTAGCCAGGGATGAAAAACTGTTTTTT. The full variable domain, in which reference TRBV11-2 and TRBJ1-4 provide the parts outside the CDR3, is EAGVAQSPRYKIIEKRQSVAFWCNPISGHATLYWYQQILGQGPKLLIQFQNNGVVDDSQLPKDRFSAERLKGVDSTLKIQPAKLEDSAVYLCASSFRLARDEKLFFGSGTQLSVL.

This clone has only a few counts. The chain employs TRBV6-4 and TRBJ2-1; 13 bases are a match to TRBD2. J was trimmed by 6 bases and V by 4 bases; bases with no gene match: 0. This CDR3 contains 14 residues. Germline-derived CDR1 and CDR2 are MRHNA and SNTAGT. The CDR3 DNA is TGTGCCAGCAGTGGACTAGCGGGGGGCAATGAGCAGTTCTTC. Translated: CASSGLAGGNEQFF.

DNA for the CDR3: TGTGCCAGCAGCATTACTAGCGGCACCCGGGCCTACGAGCAGTACTTC. Translating gives CASSITSGTRAYEQYF. The chain carries TRBV7-9 and TRBJ2-7; 8 nucleotides align to TRBD2. V lost 5 bases to trimming and J lost 2 bases; unmatched junction nucleotides: 11. Germline loops: CDR1 SEHNR, CDR2 FQNEAQ (reference sequence). This CDR3 contains 16 residues.

The rearrangement uses TRBV27 and TRBJ2-1; TRBD2 matches 9 bases. The CDR3 runs 12 residues. Germline CDR1 reads MNHEY; CDR2 reads SMNVEV (reference sequence). The junction had 2 bases not matched to a gene; V was cut back by 7 bases and J by 7 bases. The CDR3 is CASTSGKNEQFF. The CDR3 DNA is TGTGCCAGCACTAGCGGGAAAAATGAGCAGTTCTTC.

The chain couples TRBV15 to TRBJ1-1, with a tentative D call TRBD1 (6 bases). This CDR3 has 15 residues. Trimming cost V 3 bases and J 8 bases, with 19 bases left between them. From germline, CDR1 is LNHNV and CDR2 YYDKDF (reference sequence). The CDR3 coding sequence is TGTGCCACCAGCAGTGACCAGGGACATTACAAGGAAGCTTTCTTT. Its protein product is CATSSDQGHYKEAFF.

This clone was counted between two and nine times. J is TRBJ1-2 and V is TRBV4-3, with TRBD1 matching over 10 bases. The CDR3 totals 16 residues. The V segment lost 5 bases and the J segment 8 bases; nucleotides outside the gene matches: 14. Per the germline V gene, CDR1 is LGHNA and CDR2 is YSLEER. CDR3 residues: CASSASRGTGVRGYTF. CDR3 coding DNA: TGCGCCAGCAGCGCCAGTAGAGGGACAGGGGTGAGAGGCTACACCTTC.

This sequence joins TRBV30 and TRBJ2-1; maybe TRBD1 (6 bases). With 0 bases removed from V and 8 bases from J, the gap between germline ends came to 14 bases. Germline V CDR1 and CDR2: GTSNPN, SVGIG (reference sequence). The CDR3 covers 14 residues. The CDR3 sequence: CAWSVQGRTDEQFF. DNA of the CDR3: TGTGCCTGGAGTGTACAAGGGCGGACAGATGAGCAGTTCTTC.

V usage is TRBV6-1 and J usage is TRBJ2-2; 10 positions agree with TRBD1. This CDR3 has 15 residues. The ends lost 4 bases at V and 6 bases at J; junction bases unmatched: 5. Germline V CDR1 and CDR2: MNHNS, SASEGT. CDR3 sequence reads: CASSGGQGEAGELFF. For the CDR3, the DNA is TGTGCCAGCAGTGGAGGACAGGGGGAGGCCGGGGAGCTGTTTTTT.

V is TRBV9 and J is TRBJ1-2; maybe TRBD1 (6 bases). V shed 4 bases and J shed 8 bases, with 12 bases lying between them. This CDR3 is built from 12 residues. Germline CDR1 is SGDLS and CDR2 is YYNGEE. In DNA form, the CDR3 reads TGTGCCAGCAGCCAGGGGTGGGACGGCTACACCTTC. It encodes CASSQGWDGYTF.

The CDR3 coding sequence is TGCGCCAGCAGCCAAGACAGGTATACTGAGCAGTACTTC. It is translated as CASSQDRYTEQYF. V usage is TRBV4-1 and J usage is TRBJ2-7; D not certain. Germline V gives CDR1 MGHRA, CDR2 YSYEKL. The CDR3 length is 13 residues. The ends were cut back, 0 bases at V and 7 bases at J, with 10 bases in the middle.

V is TRBV4-1 and J is TRBJ1-2; D call uncertain. Germline CDR1 is MGHRA and CDR2 is YSYEKL. This CDR3 region has 16 residues. Trimming took off 1 base at V and 5 bases at J, with 17 bases between the two ends. This CDR3 is CASSQGAPSERYGYTF. Written as DNA, the CDR3 is TGCGCCAGCAGCCAAGGAGCCCCCTCGGAGAGGTATGGCTACACCTTC.

V gene TRBV5-1 combines with J gene TRBJ1-2; 11 nucleotides align to TRBD1. This CDR3 contains 13 residues. Germline trimming cut 4 bases from V and 8 bases from J; bases unmatched to any gene: 4. The germline V gene has CDR1 SGHRS and CDR2 YFSETQ. The CDR3 DNA reads TGCGCCAGCAGCGAGGACAGGGGGCGAGGCTACACCTTC. The encoded protein is CASSEDRGRGYTF. The variable domain in full, with the rest retrieved from reference TRBV5-1 and TRBJ1-2, is KAGVTQTPRYLIKTRGQQVTLSCSPISGHRSVSWYQQTPGQGLQFLFEYFSETQRNKGNFPGRFSGRQFSNSRSEMNVSTLELGDSALYLCASSEDRGRGYTFGSGTRLTVV.

This chain links TRBV7-6 with TRBJ2-7, with TRBD1 as a possible D gene (7 bases). Germline CDR1 SGHVS, CDR2 FNYEAQ. The V and J ends lost 1 base and 1 base respectively, with 14 bases between them. The CDR3 loop spans 16 amino acids. The CDR3 reads CASSLVGRGASYEQYF. Here the CDR3 DNA reads TGTGCCAGCAGCTTAGTGGGCAGGGGGGCATCCTACGAGCAGTACTTC.